This T cell receptor (beta chain) derives from a study of blood T cell repertoires in COVID-19. Study information: Specimens from acute and convalescent COVID-19 originated in the United States, Italy and Spain.

As originally analysed: The authors estimated nucleated cell counts from reference gene primer amplification. The table came from immunoSEQ multiplex PCR; TCRdb's copy has only in-frame clones and leaves some out. That table supplies the V and J calls and clone size; D and trimming were determined from the DNA. The sample consists of about 57,000 clones, about 90% of them appearing once. The J segment lost 0 bases and the V segment lost 4 bases, leaving 5 bases of the junction unmatched. The CDR3 consists of 16 residues. Per germline, CDR1 MNHEY and CDR2 SVGEGT. This sequence was found in a man between 60 and 75 years old with acute or convalescent COVID-19. The chain couples TRBV6-2 or TRBV6-3 to TRBJ2-3, with 9 bases matching TRBD1. The sample comprised peripheral blood. As DNA, the CDR3 is TGTGCCAGCAGTTTACCCGGGACAGGGAGCACAGATACGCAGTATTTT. It yields the protein CASSLPGTGSTDTQYF.